Given below is one T cell receptor (beta chain) in context. Antigen unknown. Other nucleotide sequences from this sample produce the same CDR3. The data were obtained in a study of T cell responses to AZD1222 COVID-19 vaccine. Study observations and caveats: Elevations in Spike-specific TCR breadth and depth followed administration of two AZD1222 doses.

Here immunoSEQ multiplex PCR was the method, and the copy in TCRdb shows in-frame clones only, minus some. The data contain over 80,000 clones, approximately 89% of them singletons. There are 13 residues in the CDR3. V lost 2 bases and J lost 4, with 8 bases in between. From germline, CDR1 is SGHAT and CDR2 FQDESV (reference sequence). The chain has TRBV11-1 and TRBJ1-2; perhaps TRBD1 as D (5 bases). Sequences were derived from peripheral blood, sampled 28 days after the second AZD1222 dose. The sequence came from an adult who received the AZD1222 COVID-19 vaccine. The CDR3 DNA is TGTGCCAGCAGCTTACAGGGTTTCTATGGCTACACCTTC. This gives the protein CASSLQGFYGYTF.